This T cell receptor beta chain was profiled in a study of regulatory T cells in long-lasting Graves disease. Whole-study results and caveats: Less diverse TCR repertoires were seen in persistent Graves' patients than in newly diagnosed ones. The analysis examined peripheral blood only and excluded thyroid tissue.

This CDR3 has 15 amino acids. V shed 0 bases and J shed 2 bases, with 11 bases lying between them. Germline V gives CDR1 DFQATT, CDR2 SNEGSKA (reference sequence). This clonotype was recorded many times. Its antigen is undetermined. Arm-PCR of CDR3 regions and iRepertoire HTBI primers were used to build TCR beta libraries. TCRdb passed the multiplex PCR reads through MiXCR, listing each CDR3 protein once. The repertoire holds some 340,000 distinct CDR3 sequences, with 10% to 15% as singletons. This sample's time point: newly diagnosed GD, antithyroid drugs for less than 3 months. RNA from PBMCs was the source of the TCR library. In addition, the sample was reused for a study of T cells in Graves' hyperthyroidism and ophthalmopathy. From that report: Exclusion of patients followed from uncontrolled infection, other autoimmune disease, pregnancy or lactation.

The chain employs TRBV20-1 and TRBJ2-1, with D uncertain. Sequenced here: peripheral blood mononuclear cells (PBMCs), sampled at new diagnosis, from a patient treated with antithyroid drugs. The clonotype comes from a woman aged 18-35 years with Graves disease. CDR3 loop: CSARDPSSAYNEQFF. CDR3 in DNA: TGCAGTGCTAGAGACCCGAGTTCGGCCTACAATGAGCAGTTCTTC.